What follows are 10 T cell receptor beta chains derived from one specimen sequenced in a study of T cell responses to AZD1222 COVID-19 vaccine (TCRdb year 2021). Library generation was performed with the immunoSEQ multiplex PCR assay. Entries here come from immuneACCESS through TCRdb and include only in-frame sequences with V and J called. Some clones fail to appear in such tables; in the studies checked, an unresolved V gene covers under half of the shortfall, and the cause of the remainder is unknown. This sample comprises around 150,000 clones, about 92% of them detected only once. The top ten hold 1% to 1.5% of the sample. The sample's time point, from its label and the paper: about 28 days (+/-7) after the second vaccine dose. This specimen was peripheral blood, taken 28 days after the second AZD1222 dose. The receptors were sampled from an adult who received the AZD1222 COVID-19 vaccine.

The CDR3, as DNA: TGTGCCATCACCTCGGGGGGAAGGGGTGGAGATACGCAGTATTTT. It yields the protein CAITSGGRGGDTQYF. The rearrangement joins TRBV10-3 to TRBJ2-3, with TRBD2 identical over 7 bases. The CDR3 runs to 15 residues. V shed 7 bases, J shed 5 bases, and the junction held 12 bases outside the gene matches. Germline values: CDR1 ENHRY, CDR2 SYGVKD.

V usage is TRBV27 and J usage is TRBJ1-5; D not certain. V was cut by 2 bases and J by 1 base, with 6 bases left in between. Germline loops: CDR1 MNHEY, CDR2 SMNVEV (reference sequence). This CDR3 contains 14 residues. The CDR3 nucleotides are TGTGCCAGCAGTTTACAAGGGAGCAATCAGCCCCAGCATTTT. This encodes CASSLQGSNQPQHF.

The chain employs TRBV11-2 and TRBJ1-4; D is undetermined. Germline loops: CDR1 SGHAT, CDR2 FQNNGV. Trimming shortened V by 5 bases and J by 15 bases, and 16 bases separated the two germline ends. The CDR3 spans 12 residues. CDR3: CASSGDKLSLFF. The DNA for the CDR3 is TGTGCCAGCAGCGGCGACAAGTTGAGCTTGTTTTTT. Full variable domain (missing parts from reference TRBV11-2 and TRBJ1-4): EAGVAQSPRYKIIEKRQSVAFWCNPISGHATLYWYQQILGQGPKLLIQFQNNGVVDDSQLPKDRFSAERLKGVDSTLKIQPAKLEDSAVYLCASSGDKLSLFFGSGTQLSVL.

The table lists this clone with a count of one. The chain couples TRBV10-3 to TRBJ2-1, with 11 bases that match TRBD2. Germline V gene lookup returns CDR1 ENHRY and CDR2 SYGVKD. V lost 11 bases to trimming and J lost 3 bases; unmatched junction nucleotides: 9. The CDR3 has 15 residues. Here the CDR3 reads CASMSGLADYNEQFF. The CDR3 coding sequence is TGTGCCTCCATGTCGGGACTAGCGGACTACAATGAGCAGTTCTTC.

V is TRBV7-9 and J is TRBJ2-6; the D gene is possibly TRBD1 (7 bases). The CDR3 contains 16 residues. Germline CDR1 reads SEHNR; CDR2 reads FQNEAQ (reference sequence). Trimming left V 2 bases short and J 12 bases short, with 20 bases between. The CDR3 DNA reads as TGTGCCAGCAGCTTACCACCCGGGGGCAGGGACAGCGTCCTGACTTTC. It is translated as CASSLPPGGRDSVLTF.

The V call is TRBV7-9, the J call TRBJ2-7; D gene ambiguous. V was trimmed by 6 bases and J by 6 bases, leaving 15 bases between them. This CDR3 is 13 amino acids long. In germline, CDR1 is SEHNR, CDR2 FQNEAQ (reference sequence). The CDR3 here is CASRQPPESEQYF. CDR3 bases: TGTGCCAGCAGGCAGCCGCCCGAGAGCGAGCAGTACTTC.

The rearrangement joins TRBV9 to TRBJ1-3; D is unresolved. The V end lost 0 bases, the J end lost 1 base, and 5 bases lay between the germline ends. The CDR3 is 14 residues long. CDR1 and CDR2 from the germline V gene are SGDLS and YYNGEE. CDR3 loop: CASSVAGSGNTIYF. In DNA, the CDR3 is TGTGCCAGCAGCGTAGCGGGGTCTGGAAACACCATATATTTT.

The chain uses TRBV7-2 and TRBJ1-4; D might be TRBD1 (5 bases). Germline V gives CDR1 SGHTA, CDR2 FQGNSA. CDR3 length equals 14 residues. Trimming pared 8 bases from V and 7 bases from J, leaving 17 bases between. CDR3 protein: CASSGGALGEKLFF. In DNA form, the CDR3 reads TGTGCCAGCTCCGGTGGGGCGTTGGGTGAAAAACTGTTTTTT.

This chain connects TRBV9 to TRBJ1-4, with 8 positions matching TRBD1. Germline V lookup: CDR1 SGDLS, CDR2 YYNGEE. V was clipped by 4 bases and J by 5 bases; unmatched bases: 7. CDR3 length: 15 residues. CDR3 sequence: CASSNTGGPNEKLFF. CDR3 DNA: TGTGCCAGCAGCAATACAGGGGGTCCGAATGAAAAACTGTTTTTT. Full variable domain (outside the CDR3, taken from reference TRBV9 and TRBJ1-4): DSGVTQTPKHLITATGQRVTLRCSPRSGDLSVYWYQQSLDQGLQFLIQYYNGEERAKGNILERFSAQQFPDLHSELNLSSLELGDSALYFCASSNTGGPNEKLFFGSGTQLSVL.

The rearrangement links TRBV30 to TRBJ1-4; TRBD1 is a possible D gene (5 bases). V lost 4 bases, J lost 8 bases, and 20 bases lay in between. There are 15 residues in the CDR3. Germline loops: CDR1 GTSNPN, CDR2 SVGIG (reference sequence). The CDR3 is CAWNPRARSGEKLFF. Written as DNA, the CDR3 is TGTGCCTGGAACCCCAGGGCACGCTCCGGGGAAAAACTGTTTTTT.